This is a list of T cell receptor beta chains from one sample in a study of beta chain features in type 1 diabetes. This table comes from immunoSEQ multiplex PCR, and its TCRdb copy is limited to in-frame clones, with some not included. The sample contains about 150,000 clones, about 8.5% of which appear only once. The specimen was central memory CD4+ T cells from blood. The receptor set was obtained from a young man in good health. Both conserved end residues are part of each CDR3. The order of the fields is clone size, D gene, V gene, J gene, CDR3 DNA, CDR3 protein. D genes are given only for firm matches. Only part of the rows carry a size: once, few, many, or a class if the clone is expanded.

NA,TRBD1,TRBV28,TRBJ2-7,TGTGCCAGCAGCACGGGACAGGGGGCGTATGAGCAGTACTTC,CASSTGQGAYEQYF
many,TRBD1,TRBV5-1,TRBJ2-1,TGCGCCAGCAGCACCGCCCCAGGGGGCGAAAGGGGCAATGAGCAGTTCTTC,CASSTAPGGERGNEQFF
NA,TRBD1,TRBV7-2,TRBJ2-7,TGCGCCAGCAGCCAGCCCGGGACAGGGATTGGGGAGCAGTACTTC,CASSQPGTGIGEQYF
few,TRBD2,TRBV7-2,TRBJ2-1,TGTGCCAGCAGCTTAGAACAGGGACTAGCCCTCTACAATGAGCAGTTCTTC,CASSLEQGLALYNEQFF
few,TRBD2,TRBV7-2,TRBJ2-5,TGTGCCAGCAGCTTTCAAGCGGGAGTGGGGGAGACCCAGTACTTC,CASSFQAGVGETQYF
NA,NA,TRBV29-1,TRBJ1-1,TGCAGCACGCGAGCGGGAGGGATGGGTGGAGGTGAAGCTTTCTTT,CSTRAGGMGGGEAFF
NA,NA,TRBV2,TRBJ1-5,TGTGCCAGCAGTTATTACAATCAGCCCCAGCATTTT,CASSYYNQPQHF
NA,TRBD2,TRBV27,TRBJ2-1,TGTGCCAGCAGTTTCTCCGGGACTAGCGGCAATGAGCAGTTCTTC,CASSFSGTSGNEQFF
NA,NA,TRBV14,TRBJ2-3,TGTGCCAGCAGCCGCTACAGTTTTTCTAGCACAGATACGCAGTATTTT,CASSRYSFSSTDTQYF
few,NA,TRBV9,TRBJ1-3,TGTGCCAGCAGCGTAGTCGGGGGCTCTGGAAACACCATATATTTT,CASSVVGGSGNTIYF
many,NA,TRBV9,TRBJ2-1,TGTGCCAGCAGCGCGGGACTGGCCTACAATGAGCAGTTCTTC,CASSAGLAYNEQFF
NA,NA,TRBV7-9,TRBJ1-5,TGTGCCAGCAGCTTTACAGGGTCGAGCAATCAGCCCCAGCATTTT,CASSFTGSSNQPQHF
few,TRBD1,TRBV28,TRBJ1-2,TGTGCCAGCCTGGGGCAGGGGGCCTATGGCTACACCTTC,CASLGQGAYGYTF
few,NA,TRBV7-3,TRBJ2-3,TGTGCCAGCAGCTTCCAGGGAAATCGCGCAGATACGCAGTATTTT,CASSFQGNRADTQYF
few,TRBD2,TRBV7-3,TRBJ2-2,TGTGCCAGCAGCCCCCGCCTGTGGACTAGCGGGATCGCGAACACCGGGGAGCTGTTTTTT,CASSPRLWTSGIANTGELFF
few,NA,TRBV11-2,TRBJ2-1,TGTGCCAGCAGCTTACTCGGGGGAGTCGCCTACAATGAGCAGTTCTTC,CASSLLGGVAYNEQFF
few,TRBD1,TRBV9,TRBJ1-4,TGTGCCAGCAGCGCGCGAGGGGGCGAATATGAAAAACTGTTTTTT,CASSARGGEYEKLFF
many,NA,TRBV6-6,TRBJ1-5,TGTGCCAGCAGTTACTGGCAGGGCAGTAATCAGCCCCAGCATTTT,CASSYWQGSNQPQHF
many,NA,TRBV9,TRBJ2-5,TGTGCCAGCAGCCCTCGGACCAGAGGGGAGACCCAGTACTTC,CASSPRTRGETQYF
NA,NA,TRBV6-1,TRBJ2-6,TGTGCCAGCAGTGTTCAGAACTCTGGGGCCAACGTCCTGACTTTC,CASSVQNSGANVLTF
many,NA,TRBV7-3,TRBJ2-2,TGTGCCAGCACCGGGGTCCCCGGGGAGCTGTTTTTT,CASTGVPGELFF
NA,TRBD1,TRBV6-6,TRBJ1-2,TGTGCCAGCAGAACCGACAGGGGCCTTAACTATGGCTACACCTTC,CASRTDRGLNYGYTF
few,TRBD1,TRBV6-1,TRBJ2-2,TGTGCCAGCAGTGCCGGGACAGGTAACACCGGGGAGCTGTTTTTT,CASSAGTGNTGELFF
NA,NA,TRBV7-6,TRBJ2-5,TGTGCCAGCTCACAACAACAAGAGACCCAGTACTTC,CASSQQQETQYF
NA,TRBD1,TRBV7-8,TRBJ1-2,TGTGCCAGCAGCTTAGCGCTGACCAGGGGGTCTGGCTACACCTTC,CASSLALTRGSGYTF
NA,NA,TRBV2,TRBJ2-2,TGTGCCAGCAGTGTTCTGTCCGGGGAGCTGTTTTTT,CASSVLSGELFF
NA,TRBD1,TRBV5-1,TRBJ1-2,TGCGCCAGCAGCAGGGGACAGGGAGATGGCTACACCTTC,CASSRGQGDGYTF
NA,TRBD1,TRBV19,TRBJ1-5,TGTGCCAGTAGTATTGGACAGGGGTATGGCAATCAGCCCCAGCATTTT,CASSIGQGYGNQPQHF
NA,NA,TRBV25-1,TRBJ2-1,TGTGCCAGCAGCCTCCCGGGCAGGGTGGGAAATGAGCAGTTCTTC,CASSLPGRVGNEQFF
few,TRBD2,TRBV30,TRBJ2-7,TGTGCCTGGAGTCTCCGGGGGGTATATTCCGAGCAGTACTTC,CAWSLRGVYSEQYF
NA,NA,TRBV2,TRBJ2-7,TGTGCCAGCAGAGAGGGGGTAGAGGAGCAGTACTTC,CASREGVEEQYF
few,NA,TRBV28,TRBJ1-2,TGTGCCAGCAGGTTAGGGGACTTGGGCTATGGCTACACCTTC,CASRLGDLGYGYTF
few,NA,TRBV2,TRBJ2-5,TGTGCCAGCGGAGGGGAGACCCAGTACTTC,CASGGETQYF
few,TRBD2,TRBV7-2,TRBJ2-7,TGTGCCAGCAGATTCCAAGCGGGGGCCGAGCAGTACTTC,CASRFQAGAEQYF
NA,NA,TRBV27,TRBJ2-5,TGTGCCAGCAGTTGGTACGGCCAAGAGACCCAGTACTTC,CASSWYGQETQYF
few,NA,TRBV7-3,TRBJ2-3,TGTGCCAGCAGCCCGACTCAAGGCACAGATACGCAGTATTTT,CASSPTQGTDTQYF
few,NA,TRBV7-2,TRBJ2-1,TGTGCCAGCGCGACCGGAGGTACCTACAATGAGCAGTTCTTC,CASATGGTYNEQFF
NA,NA,TRBV28,TRBJ1-1,TGTGCCAGCAGTCCGCTGACAGACTTGAACACTGAAGCTTTCTTT,CASSPLTDLNTEAFF
many,TRBD1,TRBV23-1,TRBJ2-1,TGCGCCAGCAGTCAATCGGCACCGGGACAGGGGGCGTGTGATGAGCAGTTCTTC,CASSQSAPGQGACDEQFF
many,NA,TRBV29-1,TRBJ2-7,TGCAGCGCCTGCTGGGGCGGCGGGACCGAGCAGTACTTC,CSACWGGGTEQYF
NA,NA,TRBV4-2,TRBJ2-2,TGTGCCAGCAGCCAAGGATACGGGGTGGCAGGGGAGCTGTTTTTT,CASSQGYGVAGELFF
few,NA,TRBV7-2,TRBJ2-3,TGTGCCAGCAGCTTAGGAACGGGAGATACGCAGTATTTT,CASSLGTGDTQYF
NA,TRBD1,TRBV6-5,TRBJ2-2,TGTGCCAGCAGGGGGACAGCGAACACCGGGGAGCTGTTTTTT,CASRGTANTGELFF
many,TRBD2,TRBV5-4,TRBJ2-3,TGTGCCAGCAGCTGGGAAGCGGGGTTCCGGGGAGATACGCAGTATTTT,CASSWEAGFRGDTQYF
NA,NA,TRBV29-1,TRBJ1-2,TGCAGCGTCGCACAGGGAAGGGAGAAATATGGCTACACCTTC,CSVAQGREKYGYTF
few,TRBD1,TRBV28,TRBJ2-2,TGTGCCAGCAGTGCTCCGGGACAGACGAACACCGGGGAGCTGTTTTTT,CASSAPGQTNTGELFF
few,TRBD2,TRBV2,TRBJ2-5,TGTGCCAGCAGTGGGCGCGGGACTAGCGGGGGGCGAGAGACCCAGTACTTC,CASSGRGTSGGRETQYF
NA,NA,TRBV4-2,TRBJ2-2,TGTGCCAGCAGCCCAGCTGGCGGGGCGGGAACCGGGGAGCTGTTTTTT,CASSPAGGAGTGELFF
few,NA,TRBV7-2,TRBJ2-3,TGTGCCAGCAGCCTAGGGACTTCTTATACGCAGTATTTT,CASSLGTSYTQYF
few,NA,TRBV7-3,TRBJ1-1,TGTGCCAGCAGCTTATTAATGAACACTGAAGCTTTCTTT,CASSLLMNTEAFF
NA,NA,TRBV18,TRBJ1-1,TGTGCCAGCTCACCACCTTCTGTCCAGGGAACTGAAGCTTTCTTT,CASSPPSVQGTEAFF
NA,NA,TRBV4-1,TRBJ2-7,TGCGCCAGCAGCCGGACGGGGTCGGAGGGCTACGAGCAGTACTTC,CASSRTGSEGYEQYF
few,NA,TRBV27,TRBJ2-2,TGTGCCAGCAGCACAGGGAGACTGACCGGGGAGCTGTTTTTT,CASSTGRLTGELFF
NA,NA,TRBV6-1,TRBJ2-1,TGTGCCAGCAGTGATATTGGGGGGGGCGTGGGGAATGAGCAGTTCTTC,CASSDIGGGVGNEQFF